This TCR beta chain comes out of a study of neurological immune-mediated disorders. This clonotype was observed many times. CDR3 size: 13 residues. With 5 bases removed from V and 0 bases from J, the gap between germline ends came to 7 bases. Germline assignment: CDR1 SEHNR and CDR2 FQNEAQ (reference sequence). MiXCR was run by TCRdb on the 5' RACE reads, yielding one entry per CDR3 protein. Of some 38,000 distinct CDR3 sequences in the sample, 3.5% to 4% are singletons; the top ten hold roughly 2%. Material: PBMCs. The chain couples TRBV7-9 to TRBJ1-1, with D unresolved. The TCR was taken from a man aged 25 to 40 with multiple sclerosis. The CDR3 reads CASSEDLNTEAFF. The CDR3 DNA reads as TGTGCCAGCAGCGAAGATTTGAACACTGAAGCTTTCTTT. Based on the CDR3 plus reference TRBV7-9 and TRBJ1-1, the full variable domain is DTGVSQNPRHKITKRGQNVTFRCDPISEHNRLYWYRQTLGQGPEFLTYFQNEAQLEKSRLLSDRFSAERPKGSFSTLEIQRTEQGDSAMYLCASSEDLNTEAFFGQGTRLTVV.